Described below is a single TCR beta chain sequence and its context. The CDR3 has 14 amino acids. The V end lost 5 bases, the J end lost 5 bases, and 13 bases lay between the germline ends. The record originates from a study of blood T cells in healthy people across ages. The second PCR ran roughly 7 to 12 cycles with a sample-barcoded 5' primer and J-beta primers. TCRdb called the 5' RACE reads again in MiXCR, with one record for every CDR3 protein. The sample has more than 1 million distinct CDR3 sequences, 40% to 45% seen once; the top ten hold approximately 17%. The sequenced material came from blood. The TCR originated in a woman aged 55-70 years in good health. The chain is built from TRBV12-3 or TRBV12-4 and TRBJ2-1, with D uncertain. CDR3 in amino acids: CASSPAASNNEQFF. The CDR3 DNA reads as TGTGCCAGCAGTCCCGCGGCCAGCAACAATGAGCAGTTCTTC.